Following are 9 T cell receptor beta chains from one sample sequenced in a study of neurological immune-mediated disorders. A single record per CDR3 protein comes from TCRdb applying MiXCR to the 5' RACE reads. The data hold 84,000 or so distinct CDR3 sequences, with 9% to 12% observed a single time. The sample consisted of PBMCs. These receptor sequences come from a man aged 35 to 55 in good health.

The sample holds a few counts of this clonotype. This may be a read error, as it is one base from a much larger clone. J is TRBJ2-3 and V is TRBV6-5; a weak D match, TRBD2 (6 bases). The CDR3 contains 12 residues. The ends were cut back, 8 bases at V and 9 bases at J, with 15 bases in the middle. The germline gives CDR1 MNHEY, CDR2 SVGAGI. CDR3 residues: CASGSGERTQYF. The CDR3 nucleotides are TGTGCCAGCGGGTCGGGGGAGAGAACGCAGTATTTT.

The table lists this clonotype with many counts. The rearrangement uses TRBV29-1 and TRBJ2-6; no clear D. Trimming pared 6 bases from V and 0 bases from J, leaving 3 bases between. Looked up from germline, CDR1 is SQVTM and CDR2 is ANQGSEA. The CDR3 totals 12 residues. CDR3 nucleotides: TGCAGCGTAGGCTCTGGGGCCAACGTCCTGACTTTC. Protein product: CSVGSGANVLTF. Complete variable domain (other parts from reference TRBV29-1 and TRBJ2-6): SAVISQKPSRDICQRGTSLTIQCQVDSQVTMMFWYRQQPGQSLTLIATANQGSEATYESGFVIDKFPISRPNLTFSTLTVSNMSPEDSSIYLCSVGSGANVLTFGAGSRLTVL.

This chain connects TRBV27 to TRBJ2-7; no clear D. CDR1 and CDR2 (germline): MNHEY, SMNVEV (reference sequence). Between the trimmed V and J ends, which lost 6 bases and 2 bases, there was a span of 14 bases. The CDR3 spans 14 residues. CDR3 residues: CASSHRLAPYEQYF. For the CDR3, the DNA is TGTGCCAGCAGCCACCGCTTAGCACCCTACGAGCAGTACTTC.

This clonotype came up many times. The chain carries TRBV6-1 and TRBJ2-1, with D hard to call. The V gene lost 5 bases and the J gene lost 0 bases, with 5 bases spanning the gap. Germline V lookup: CDR1 MNHNS, CDR2 SASEGT. The CDR3 contains 13 residues. The CDR3, as DNA: TGTGCCAGCAGTACTCCCTCCTACAATGAGCAGTTCTTC. Protein sequence: CASSTPSYNEQFF.

This clonotype has ten or more counts. The rearrangement uses TRBV6-6 and TRBJ2-7; 10 nucleotides agree with TRBD2. With 7 bases clipped from V and 2 bases from J, the junction kept 5 bases outside the gene matches. This CDR3 contains 14 residues. Germline values: CDR1 MNHNY, CDR2 SVGAGI (reference sequence). CDR3 DNA: TGTGCCAGCATGGCAAGCGGGGGGGCCTACGAGCAGTACTTC. Amino acid sequence: CASMASGGAYEQYF.

This clonotype was seen ten or more times. The CDR3 bases are TGTGCCAGCAGCCAAGATTCCCACGGACAGGGGAGCACAGATACGCAGTATTTT. Protein sequence: CASSQDSHGQGSTDTQYF. The V and J genes are TRBV4-2 and TRBJ2-3; 9 nucleotides line up with TRBD1. Unmatched junction bases numbered 7, after V lost 0 bases and J lost 0 bases. CDR1 is LGHNA and CDR2 is YNFKEQ in the germline V gene. The CDR3 totals 18 residues.

This clonotype appeared many times. The chain has TRBV6-5 and TRBJ2-3; no clear D gene. Germline V gives CDR1 MNHEY, CDR2 SVGAGI. CDR3 size: 14 residues. Trimming removed 6 bases from V and 4 bases from J, with 14 bases in between. Here the CDR3 reads CASRPSYISDTQYF. DNA of the CDR3: TGTGCCAGCAGGCCAAGCTACATTTCAGATACGCAGTATTTT.

The chain joins TRBV12-3 or TRBV12-4 to TRBJ2-3; D not certain. The CDR3 spans 12 residues. The V gene lost 11 bases and the J gene lost 1 base, with 10 bases spanning the gap. Written as DNA, the CDR3 is TGTGCCGGAAGTTCCCGCACAGATACGCAGTATTTT. Amino acid sequence: CAGSSRTDTQYF.

This clonotype was detected many times. This chain joins TRBV10-3 and TRBJ2-1; D is undetermined. CDR3 length equals 13 residues. In germline, CDR1 is ENHRY, CDR2 SYGVKD. The V and J ends lost 9 bases and 1 base respectively, with 10 bases between them. The CDR3 DNA follows: TGTGCCATAGCCTGGGGATCCTACAATGAGCAGTTCTTC. Translation: CAIAWGSYNEQFF.